This note documents a single T cell receptor beta chain sequence. The antigen remains unidentified. Trimming left V 3 bases short and J 7 bases short, with 12 bases between. The CDR3 totals 14 residues. Per the germline V gene, CDR1 is MDHEN and CDR2 is SYDVKM. Profiled with immunoSEQ multiplex PCR; TCRdb holds only in-frame clones, not every one. Of 60,000 or so clones in the sample, approximately 80% were seen once. This record belongs to a study of T cells in localized non-small cell lung cancer. Study-level findings and limits: A denser population of T cells in blood accompanied longer overall survival. Researchers found a median approximately 55 of the top 100 tumor clones in adjacent lung.

The J gene is TRBJ1-4, the V gene TRBV28; weak D call: TRBD1 (5 bases). This TCR was recovered from a man aged 40 to 75 with stage II lung adenocarcinoma. The input for sequencing was PBMCs, taken before any cancer treatment. The CDR3 region has the DNA TGTGCCAGCAGTTTTGTGACAGTAGGTGAAAAACTGTTTTTT. Amino acid sequence: CASSFVTVGEKLFF.